A single TCR beta chain is shown here with its context. Antigen unknown. 13 Jbeta primers and 60 Vbeta primers were used for the PCR. TCRdb's copy holds only in-frame clones and misses some; the assay was immunoSEQ multiplex PCR. The repertoire has more than 80,000 clones, 55% to 75% of them found once; the top ten carry approximately 3%. This sample is drawn from a study of cytomegalovirus exposure and HLA in healthy donors. At the level of the study: About 85 million unique TCR sequences came from HLA-typed donors in an early release.

Notes on the study in general: In a later analysis, parvovirus B19, influenza, CMV and Epstein-Barr virus appeared linked to several top co-occurrence clusters. Sequences of the TCR beta chain were said to predict the HLA-A and HLA-B alleles of most subjects accurately.

This clonotype originated in a man in his sixties in good health and CMV-seronegative. The sequenced sample consisted of PBMCs.

The CDR3: CASSLEGRVTGELFF. CDR3 nucleotides: TGTGCCAGCAGCTTAGAAGGGCGGGTCACCGGGGAGCTGTTTTTT. The J gene is TRBJ2-2, the V gene TRBV7-3; possible D gene TRBD2, 5 bases. Trimming removed 2 bases from V and 4 bases from J, with 11 bases in between. Germline V gene sequence: CDR1 SGHTA, CDR2 FQGTGA. The length of the CDR3 is 15 residues. The full variable domain, rest sourced from reference TRBV7-3 and TRBJ2-2, is GAGVSQTPSNKVTEKGKYVELRCDPISGHTALYWYRQSLGQGPEFLIYFQGTGAADDSGLPNDRFFAVRPEGSVSTLKIQRTERGDSAVYLCASSLEGRVTGELFFGEGSRLTVL.